One sample yielded the 4 T cell receptor beta chains listed below, sequenced in a study of blood T cell repertoires in COVID-19 (dated by TCRdb to about 2020). The library came from the immunoSEQ multiplex PCR assay. Imported from immuneACCESS, the table was reduced by TCRdb to in-frame sequences with V and J called. These copies leave out some clones; in studies compared against another copy, an unresolved V gene accounts for under half, and the cause of the remainder is not known. The sample table contains almost 70,000 clones; only one count was recorded for about 87% of them. Approximately 6.8% of the sample rests with the top ten. The sample taken for sequencing was peripheral blood. The source is a woman between 65 and 79 years old with acute or convalescent COVID-19.

This clone appeared once. The chain uses TRBV6-6 and TRBJ1-1; a weak D match, TRBD1 (6 bases). Trimming pared 2 bases from V and 5 bases from J, leaving 12 bases between. Germline V CDR1 and CDR2: MNHNY, SVGAGI (reference sequence). The CDR3 extends over 14 amino acids. CDR3 nucleotide sequence: TGTGCCAGCAGTTACAGGGGGACGGAAACTGAAGCTTTCTTT. As protein: CASSYRGTETEAFF.

The rearrangement uses TRBV27 and TRBJ1-1; 8 nucleotides line up with TRBD1. This CDR3 contains 12 residues. Per the germline V gene, CDR1 is MNHEY and CDR2 is SMNVEV (reference sequence). Trimming at V came to 7 bases and at J to 5 bases, leaving 3 bases not matched to a gene. In DNA, the CDR3 is TGTGCCAGCACCACAGGGGGGACTGAAGCTTTCTTT. It translates to CASTTGGTEAFF.

This chain uses TRBV29-1 with TRBJ1-2; D may be TRBD1 (5 bases). This CDR3 comprises 12 residues. Trimming shortened V by 7 bases and J by 4 bases, and 13 bases separated the two germline ends. Germline V CDR1 and CDR2: SQVTM, ANQGSEA. Here the CDR3 reads CSGGVGGYGYTF. The CDR3 region has the DNA TGCAGCGGGGGCGTAGGCGGCTATGGCTACACCTTC. Supplemented by reference TRBV29-1 and TRBJ1-2, the full variable domain reads SAVISQKPSRDICQRGTSLTIQCQVDSQVTMMFWYRQQPGQSLTLIATANQGSEATYESGFVIDKFPISRPNLTFSTLTVSNMSPEDSSIYLCSGGVGGYGYTFGSGTRLTVV.

The V call is TRBV20-1, the J call TRBJ2-1; the D gene is possibly TRBD2 (5 bases). CDR3 length: 14 amino acids. Germline V gives CDR1 DFQATT, CDR2 SNEGSKA (reference sequence). V was clipped by 3 bases and J by 0 bases, with 9 bases between them. DNA of the CDR3: TGCAGTGCTAGTCGAGCGGCCTCCTACAATGAGCAGTTCTTC. Translating it yields CSASRAASYNEQFF.